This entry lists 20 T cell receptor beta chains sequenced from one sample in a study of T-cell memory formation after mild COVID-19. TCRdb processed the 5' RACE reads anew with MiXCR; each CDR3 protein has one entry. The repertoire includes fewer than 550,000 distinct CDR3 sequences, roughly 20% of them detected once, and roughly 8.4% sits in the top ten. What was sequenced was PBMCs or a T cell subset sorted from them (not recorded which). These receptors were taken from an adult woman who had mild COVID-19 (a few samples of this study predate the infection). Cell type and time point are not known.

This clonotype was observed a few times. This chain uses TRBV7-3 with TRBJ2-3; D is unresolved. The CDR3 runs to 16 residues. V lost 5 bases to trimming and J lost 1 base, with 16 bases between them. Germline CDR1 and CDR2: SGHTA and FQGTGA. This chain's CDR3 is CASSPALGFGTDTQYF. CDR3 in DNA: TGTGCCAGCAGCCCAGCTCTAGGGTTTGGCACAGATACGCAGTATTTT.

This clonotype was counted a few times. CDR3 sequence reads: CSARDLSSGVDTQYF. In DNA form, the CDR3 reads TGCAGTGCTAGAGATCTGAGTAGCGGGGTGGATACGCAGTATTTT. The chain couples TRBV20-1 to TRBJ2-3; 8 positions agree with TRBD2. V trimming: 0 bases; J trimming: 6 bases; junction bases outside the gene matches: 8. CDR1 is DFQATT, CDR2 SNEGSKA, per germline (reference sequence). This CDR3 has 15 residues.

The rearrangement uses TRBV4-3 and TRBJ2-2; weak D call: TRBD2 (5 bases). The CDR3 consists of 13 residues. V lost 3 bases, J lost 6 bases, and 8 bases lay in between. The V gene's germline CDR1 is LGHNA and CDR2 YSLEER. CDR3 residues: CASSQDSPGELFF. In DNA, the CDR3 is TGCGCCAGCAGCCAGGACTCCCCCGGGGAGCTGTTTTTT.

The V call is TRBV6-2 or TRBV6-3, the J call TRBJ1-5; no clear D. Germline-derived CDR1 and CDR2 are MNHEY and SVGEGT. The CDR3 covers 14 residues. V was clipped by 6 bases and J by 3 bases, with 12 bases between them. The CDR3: CASRTPGPNQPQHF. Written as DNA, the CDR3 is TGTGCCAGCAGAACACCGGGCCCCAATCAGCCCCAGCATTTT.

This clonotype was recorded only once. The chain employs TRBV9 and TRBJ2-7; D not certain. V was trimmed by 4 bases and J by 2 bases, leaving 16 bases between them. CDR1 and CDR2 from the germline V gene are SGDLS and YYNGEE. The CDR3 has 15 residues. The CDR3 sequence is CASSSLGHGPYEQYF. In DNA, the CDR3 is TGTGCCAGCAGCTCTTTGGGCCACGGCCCCTACGAGCAGTACTTC.

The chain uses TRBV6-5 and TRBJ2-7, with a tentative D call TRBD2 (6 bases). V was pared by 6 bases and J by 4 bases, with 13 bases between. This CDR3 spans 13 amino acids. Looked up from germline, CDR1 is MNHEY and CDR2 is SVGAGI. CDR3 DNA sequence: TGTGCCAGCAGCCCTAGCGAGGAATACGAGCAGTACTTC. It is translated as CASSPSEEYEQYF.

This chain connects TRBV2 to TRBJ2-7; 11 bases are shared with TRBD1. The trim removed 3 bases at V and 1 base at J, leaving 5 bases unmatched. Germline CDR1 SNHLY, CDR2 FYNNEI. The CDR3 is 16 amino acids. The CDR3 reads CASSDTGTGGSYEQYF. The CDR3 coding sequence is TGTGCCAGCAGTGATACCGGGACAGGGGGTTCCTACGAGCAGTACTTC.

The CDR3 sequence: CASSPGRGSQETQYF. Written as DNA, the CDR3 is TGTGCCAGCAGCCCCGGGCGGGGGAGTCAAGAGACCCAGTACTTC. V and J are TRBV7-9 and TRBJ2-5; 7 nucleotides line up with TRBD2. This CDR3 region has 15 residues. V gave up 5 bases and J gave up 2 bases; unmatched junction bases: 8. Germline lookup yields CDR1 SEHNR and CDR2 FQNEAQ (reference sequence).

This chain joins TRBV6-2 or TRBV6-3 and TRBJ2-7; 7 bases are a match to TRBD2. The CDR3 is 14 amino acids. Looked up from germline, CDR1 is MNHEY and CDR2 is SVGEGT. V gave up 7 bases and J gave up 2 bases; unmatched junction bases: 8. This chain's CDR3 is CASNPPGLTYEQYF. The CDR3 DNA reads TGTGCCAGCAACCCCCCGGGACTAACCTACGAGCAGTACTTC.

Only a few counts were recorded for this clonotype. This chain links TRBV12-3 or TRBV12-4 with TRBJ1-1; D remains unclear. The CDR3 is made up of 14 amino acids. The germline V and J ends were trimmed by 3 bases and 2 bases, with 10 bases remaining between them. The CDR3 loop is CASSLVTTNTEAFF. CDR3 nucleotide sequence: TGTGCCAGCAGTTTGGTCACCACAAACACTGAAGCTTTCTTT.

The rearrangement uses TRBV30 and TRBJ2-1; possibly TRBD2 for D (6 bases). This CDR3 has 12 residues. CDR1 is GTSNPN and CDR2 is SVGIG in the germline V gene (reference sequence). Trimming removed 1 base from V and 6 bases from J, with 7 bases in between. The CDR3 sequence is CAWSGRANEQFF. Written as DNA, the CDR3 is TGTGCCTGGAGTGGGAGGGCCAATGAGCAGTTCTTC.

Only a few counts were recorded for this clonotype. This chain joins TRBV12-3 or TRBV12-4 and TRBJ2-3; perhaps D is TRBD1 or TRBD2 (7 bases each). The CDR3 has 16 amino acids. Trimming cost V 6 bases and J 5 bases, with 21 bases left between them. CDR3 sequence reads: CASSPPQGGTGDTQYF. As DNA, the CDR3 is TGTGCCAGCAGCCCTCCTCAGGGGGGGACGGGAGATACGCAGTATTTT.

This CDR3 reads CASSLGASGPYEETQYF. The DNA of the CDR3 is TGTGCCAGCAGCTTAGGGGCTAGCGGGCCCTATGAGGAGACCCAGTACTTC. The chain uses TRBV7-8 and TRBJ2-5; TRBD2 matches at 8 bases. Germline V gene lookup returns CDR1 SGHVS and CDR2 FQNEAQ. The junction had 12 bases not matched to a gene; V was cut back by 1 base and J by 5 bases. CDR3 length: 17 amino acids. Full variable domain (rest looked up from reference TRBV7-8 and TRBJ2-5): GAGVSQSPRYKVAKRGQDVALRCDPISGHVSLFWYQQALGQGPEFLTYFQNEAQLDKSGLPSDRFFAERPEGSVSTLKIQRTQQEDSAVYLCASSLGASGPYEETQYFGPGTRLLVL.

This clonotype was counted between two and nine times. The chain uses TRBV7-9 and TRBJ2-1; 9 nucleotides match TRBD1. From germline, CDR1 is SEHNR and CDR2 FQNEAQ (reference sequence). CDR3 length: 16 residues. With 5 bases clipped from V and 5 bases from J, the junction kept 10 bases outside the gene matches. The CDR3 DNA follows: TGTGCCAGCAGCCACCTCCGGACAGGGGTAGACAATGAGCAGTTCTTC. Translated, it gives CASSHLRTGVDNEQFF. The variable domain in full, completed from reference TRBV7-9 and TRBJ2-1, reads DTGVSQNPRHKITKRGQNVTFRCDPISEHNRLYWYRQTLGQGPEFLTYFQNEAQLEKSRLLSDRFSAERPKGSFSTLEIQRTEQGDSAMYLCASSHLRTGVDNEQFFGPGTRLTVL.

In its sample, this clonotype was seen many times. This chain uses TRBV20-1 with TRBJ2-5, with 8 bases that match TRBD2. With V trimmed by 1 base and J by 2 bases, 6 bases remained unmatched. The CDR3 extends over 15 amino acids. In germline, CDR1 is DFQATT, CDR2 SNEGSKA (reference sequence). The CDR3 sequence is CSARVLLAGQETQYF. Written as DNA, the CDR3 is TGCAGTGCTAGAGTGTTGTTAGCGGGACAAGAGACCCAGTACTTC.

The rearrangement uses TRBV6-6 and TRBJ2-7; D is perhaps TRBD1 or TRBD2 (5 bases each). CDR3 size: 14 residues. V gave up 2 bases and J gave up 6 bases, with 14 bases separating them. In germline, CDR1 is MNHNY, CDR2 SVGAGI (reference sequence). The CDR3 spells CASSYEGQRGEQYF. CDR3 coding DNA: TGTGCCAGCAGTTACGAGGGGCAACGGGGCGAGCAGTACTTC.

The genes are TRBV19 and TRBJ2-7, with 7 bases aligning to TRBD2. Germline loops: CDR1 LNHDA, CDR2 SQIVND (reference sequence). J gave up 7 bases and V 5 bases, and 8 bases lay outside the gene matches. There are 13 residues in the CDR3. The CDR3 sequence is CASSPSGNGEQYF. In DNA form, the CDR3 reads TGTGCCAGTAGTCCGAGCGGGAATGGAGAGCAGTACTTC.

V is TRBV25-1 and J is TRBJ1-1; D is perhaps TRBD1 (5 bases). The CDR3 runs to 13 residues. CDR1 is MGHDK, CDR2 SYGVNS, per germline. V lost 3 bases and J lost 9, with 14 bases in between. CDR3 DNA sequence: TGTGCCAGCAGTGATCCAAGGGGCGGGAAAGCTTTCTTT. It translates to CASSDPRGGKAFF. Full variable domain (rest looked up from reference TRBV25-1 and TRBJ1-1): EADIYQTPRYLVIGTGKKITLECSQTMGHDKMYWYQQDPGMELHLIHYSYGVNSTEKGDLSSESTVSRIRTEHFPLTLESARPSHTSQYLCASSDPRGGKAFFGQGTRLTVV.

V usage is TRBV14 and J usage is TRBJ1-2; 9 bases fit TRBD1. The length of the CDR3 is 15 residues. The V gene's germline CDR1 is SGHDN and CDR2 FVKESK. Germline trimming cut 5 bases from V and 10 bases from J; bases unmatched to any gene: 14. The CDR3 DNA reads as TGTGCCAGCAGCGACAAACTGGGACAGGGCTTCGCCTACACCTTC. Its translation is CASSDKLGQGFAYTF.

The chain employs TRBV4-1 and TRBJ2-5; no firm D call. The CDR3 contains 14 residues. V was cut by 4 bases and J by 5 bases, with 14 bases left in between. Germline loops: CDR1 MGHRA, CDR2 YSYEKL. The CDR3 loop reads CASSPGTSKETQYF. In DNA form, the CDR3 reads TGCGCCAGCAGCCCCGGAACCAGTAAGGAGACCCAGTACTTC.